The 23 T cell receptor beta chains in this list originate from one sample, sequenced in a study of human T cells and chemical hapten exposure. TCRdb re-derived calls from the RACE reads in MiXCR, one entry per CDR3 protein. The data hold over 50,000 distinct CDR3 sequences, with 9.5% to 10% observed a single time. The time point: pre-sensitization, week 0. The treatment was: therapeutic diphenylcyclopropenone sensitization with weekly scalp DPC. Total RNA extraction was carried out from unfractionated whole blood. Sequencing was performed on whole blood, taken in connection with sensitization to the hapten diphenylcyclopropenone (DPC). The source is a woman aged 25-40 years with alopecia areata. Some clones in this sample may be carry-over from other donors' samples.

The chain is built from TRBV12-3 or TRBV12-4 and TRBJ1-5, with D maybe TRBD1 (5 bases). V shed 3 bases and J shed 7 bases, with 13 bases lying between them. The length of the CDR3 is 14 residues. The CDR3 bases are TGTGCCAGCAGTTTCAACGGGGGGTGGCAGCCCCAGCATTTT. Translated, it gives CASSFNGGWQPQHF.

There are a few counts of this clonotype. The chain links TRBV3-1 to TRBJ2-7, with D unresolved. This CDR3 is built from 12 residues. The germline gives CDR1 LGHDT, CDR2 YNNKEL (reference sequence). Deletions cut 3 bases from V and 3 bases from J, with 6 bases between. This chain's CDR3 is CASSHWGYEQYF. The CDR3 coding sequence is TGTGCCAGCAGCCATTGGGGCTACGAGCAGTACTTC.

This clonotype has ten or more counts. This rearrangement joins TRBV2 to TRBJ2-1, with a possible D match to TRBD1 (6 bases). Trimming stripped 6 bases from V and 2 bases from J, with 17 bases between. The germline V gene has CDR1 SNHLY and CDR2 FYNNEI. The CDR3 is 16 residues long. CDR3 residues: CASSLKWGRTYNEQFF. Here the CDR3 DNA reads TGTGCCAGCAGCCTGAAATGGGGGCGGACCTACAATGAGCAGTTCTTC.

The genes are TRBV27 and TRBJ2-2; D is unclear. Trimming shortened V by 7 bases and J by 0 bases, and 15 bases separated the two germline ends. The CDR3 totals 16 residues. Germline V CDR1 and CDR2: MNHEY, SMNVEV (reference sequence). This CDR3 reads CASKVVSKPNTGELFF. The CDR3, as DNA: TGTGCCAGCAAGGTCGTCTCGAAACCGAACACCGGGGAGCTGTTTTTT.

CDR3 in DNA: TGTGCCAGCGAGACCACAGGGTCGGATACGCAGTATTTT. Its translation: CASETTGSDTQYF. The chain couples TRBV7-9 to TRBJ2-3; tentative D call: TRBD1 (6 bases). CDR1 is SEHNR and CDR2 is FQNEAQ in the germline V gene (reference sequence). CDR3 length equals 13 residues. The V gene lost 8 bases and the J gene lost 6 bases, with 15 bases spanning the gap.

This clonotype was seen ten or more times. The chain uses TRBV5-4 and TRBJ2-1, with 12 bases matching TRBD1. CDR1 is SGHNT and CDR2 is YYREEE in the germline V gene (reference sequence). The CDR3 is 12 amino acids. After removal of 5 bases from V and 15 bases from J, the junction contained 6 bases not matched to a gene. The CDR3 sequence: CASRRDRGRGFF. In nucleotides, the CDR3 is TGTGCCAGCAGGCGGGACAGGGGGCGCGGGTTCTTC.

The chain recombines TRBV29-1 with TRBJ1-4; 7 positions agree with TRBD1. Unmatched junction bases numbered 11, after V lost 6 bases and J lost 4 bases. Germline V lookup: CDR1 SQVTM, CDR2 ANQGSEA. This CDR3 is 15 amino acids long. In nucleotides, the CDR3 is TGCAGCGTCGGTCAAGGGGGACAGTGTAATGAAAAACTGTTTTTT. As protein: CSVGQGGQCNEKLFF.

This clonotype was observed many times. CDR3 DNA sequence: TGTGCCAGTAGTATCGGCAATCAGCCCCAGCATTTT. Translated: CASSIGNQPQHF. The chain employs TRBV19 and TRBJ1-5; D gene ambiguous. Germline V gene sequence: CDR1 LNHDA, CDR2 SQIVND (reference sequence). The CDR3 has 12 residues. V lost 3 bases to trimming and J lost 2 bases, with 2 bases between them. Complete variable domain (other parts from reference TRBV19 and TRBJ1-5): DGGITQSPKYLFRKEGQNVTLSCEQNLNHDAMYWYRQDPGQGLRLIYYSQIVNDFQKGDIAEGYSVSREKKESFPLTVTSAQKNPTAFYLCASSIGNQPQHFGDGTRLSIL.

The chain has TRBV29-1 and TRBJ1-1; D gene uncertain. Between the trimmed V and J ends, which lost 6 bases and 5 bases, there was a span of 10 bases. Germline V lookup: CDR1 SQVTM, CDR2 ANQGSEA. There are 11 residues in the CDR3. The CDR3 protein is CSVFRETEAFF. The CDR3 DNA reads TGCAGCGTATTCCGAGAAACTGAAGCTTTCTTT.

For this clonotype: The conserved final phenylalanine or tryptophan is absent from the CDR3, which likely points to a read error. The rearrangement uses TRBV4-1 and TRBJ1-1; 8 bases line up with TRBD1. This CDR3 contains 18 residues. V lost 1 base to trimming and J lost 2 bases; unmatched junction nucleotides: 12. Per the germline V gene, CDR1 is MGHRA and CDR2 is YSYEKL. As DNA, the CDR3 is TGCGCCAGCAGCCAAGGCGCAATCGGAGACAGGGGTAACACTGAAGCTTTCTTG. Translated, it gives CASSQGAIGDRGNTEAFL.

This clonotype was counted a few times. V usage is TRBV6-2 or TRBV6-3 and J usage is TRBJ2-6; a possible D gene is TRBD2 (6 bases). CDR1 MNHEY and CDR2 SVGEGT come from the germline V gene. The CDR3 contains 15 residues. V gave up 7 bases and J gave up 2 bases, with 12 bases separating them. Here the CDR3 reads CASIRAGTGANVLTF. CDR3 nucleotide sequence: TGTGCCAGCATTCGGGCGGGGACTGGGGCCAACGTCCTGACTTTC.

This clonotype was counted between two and nine times. V is TRBV4-3 and J is TRBJ2-1; possible D gene TRBD2, 5 bases. The CDR3 contains 13 residues. Between the trimmed V and J ends, which lost 1 base and 7 bases, there was a span of 8 bases. Germline assignment: CDR1 LGHNA and CDR2 YSLEER. This CDR3 is CASSQAGINEQFF. CDR3 DNA sequence: TGCGCCAGCAGCCAAGCGGGAATAAATGAGCAGTTCTTC.

This clonotype was picked up a small number of times. The chain is built from TRBV12-3 or TRBV12-4 and TRBJ1-1; unclear D gene. The V and J ends lost 6 bases and 1 base respectively, with 12 bases between them. The CDR3 runs to 14 residues. Written as DNA, the CDR3 is TGTGCCAGCAGACCGCAAGCCAGGAACACTGAAGCTTTCTTT. This sequence encodes CASRPQARNTEAFF.

The table lists this clonotype with many counts. The chain uses TRBV7-2 and TRBJ1-5; TRBD1 agrees at 7 bases. The CDR3 totals 11 residues. V shed 5 bases, J shed 11 bases, and the junction held 3 bases outside the gene matches. Germline V lookup: CDR1 SGHTA, CDR2 FQGNSA. CDR3 region: CASSHGQAQHF. Written as DNA, the CDR3 is TGTGCCAGCAGCCACGGACAGGCCCAGCATTTT.

This clonotype was counted only a few times. The chain uses TRBV4-1 and TRBJ1-4; D is perhaps TRBD1 (5 bases). This CDR3 has 17 amino acids. V was shortened by 0 bases and J by 1 base, with 12 bases between the two germline ends. Germline V gives CDR1 MGHRA, CDR2 YSYEKL. The CDR3 nucleotides read TGCGCCAGCAGCCAAGATCGGGGGATACTAACTAATGAAAAACTGTTTTTT. Residues: CASSQDRGILTNEKLFF.

This clonotype was detected a few times. The chain has TRBV12-3 or TRBV12-4 and TRBJ2-2; D is possibly TRBD1 (6 bases). V was trimmed by 5 bases and J by 0 bases, leaving 16 bases between them. CDR3 length: 17 amino acids. The CDR3 sequence is CASSLRMGAANTGELFF. The CDR3, as DNA: TGTGCCAGCAGTCTACGGATGGGGGCGGCGAACACCGGGGAGCTGTTTTTT.

This clonotype has at least ten counts. V is TRBV27 and J is TRBJ2-3; D unresolved. The CDR3 consists of 14 residues. V was shortened by 0 bases and J by 2 bases, with 6 bases between the two germline ends. Germline lookup yields CDR1 MNHEY and CDR2 SMNVEV (reference sequence). The CDR3 DNA reads TGTGCCAGCAGTTTATCTCGCCTCACAGATACGCAGTATTTT. As protein: CASSLSRLTDTQYF.

Many counts were recorded for this clonotype. CDR3 in DNA: TGCAGTGCTATCAGATCGTTCTCCTACGAGCAGTACTTC. Translating it yields CSAIRSFSYEQYF. V gene TRBV20-1 combines with J gene TRBJ2-7; D gene uncertain. Trimming removed 4 bases at V and 0 bases at J, with 10 bases between. CDR1 is DFQATT and CDR2 is SNEGSKA in the germline V gene (reference sequence). The CDR3 spans 13 residues.

For the CDR3, the DNA is TGTGCCAGCAGCTTACGGACAGGGGGCACAGATACGCAGTATTTT. It encodes CASSLRTGGTDTQYF. This chain links TRBV5-6 with TRBJ2-3; 9 bases agree with TRBD1. Trimming at V came to 2 bases and at J to 1 base, leaving 2 bases not matched to a gene. Germline CDR1 and CDR2: SGHDT and YYEEEE. The CDR3 is 15 residues long. The full variable domain, with the rest looked up from reference TRBV5-6 and TRBJ2-3, is DAGVTQSPTHLIKTRGQQVTLRCSPKSGHDTVSWYQQALGQGPQFIFQYYEEEERQRGNFPDRFSGHQFPNYSSELNVNALLLGDSALYLCASSLRTGGTDTQYFGPGTRLTVL.

This clonotype was counted at least ten times. The rearrangement joins TRBV5-6 to TRBJ1-1, with D maybe TRBD1 (5 bases). Germline V gives CDR1 SGHDT, CDR2 YYEEEE. The V and J ends lost 4 bases and 6 bases respectively, with 13 bases between them. The CDR3 has 13 amino acids. This CDR3 reads CASSKKGTAEAFF. CDR3 DNA: TGTGCCAGCAGCAAGAAGGGGACGGCTGAAGCTTTCTTT.

The rearrangement uses TRBV12-3 or TRBV12-4 and TRBJ2-7; D tentatively reads TRBD1 or TRBD2 (5 bases each). The germline V and J ends were trimmed by 2 bases and 6 bases, with 11 bases remaining between them. The CDR3 has 13 residues. The CDR3 is CASSLILGTEQYF. CDR3 nucleotide sequence: TGTGCCAGCAGTTTAATACTGGGGACCGAGCAGTACTTC.

This clonotype was seen more than once but under ten times. The chain uses TRBV7-2 and TRBJ1-2, with a tentative D call TRBD1 (5 bases). The V end lost 5 bases, the J end lost 8 bases, and 24 bases lay between the germline ends. Germline loops: CDR1 SGHTA, CDR2 FQGNSA. The CDR3 length is 16 residues. The CDR3 reads CASSPRTGTGLSGYTF. The CDR3 DNA is TGTGCCAGCAGCCCTAGGACTGGCACAGGCCTGTCCGGCTACACCTTC.

The chain uses TRBV7-9 and TRBJ2-6; D is uncertain. The V end was cut by 4 bases, the J end by 2 bases, with 9 bases between. The CDR3 length is 15 residues. Germline assignment: CDR1 SEHNR and CDR2 FQNEAQ (reference sequence). The CDR3 spells CASSSAIPGANVLTF. CDR3 DNA: TGTGCCAGCAGCTCGGCTATTCCTGGGGCCAACGTCCTGACTTTC.